These 11 T cell receptor beta chains were all obtained from the same sample, sequenced in a study of patients and donors after allogeneic stem cell transplantation. One entry per CDR3 protein results from TCRdb running MiXCR on the RT-PCR reads. Of 800,000 to 1,000,000 distinct CDR3 sequences detected, roughly 18% appear once; the ten largest clones hold 5.5% to 6.5%. The specimen was blood, either unsorted or a sorted T cell fraction (not recorded which). The receptors shown here come from a human donor who was either an allogeneic HSCT recipient or a stem cell or donor lymphocyte infusion donor (not recorded which). It is not recorded whose cells these are; they may come from a transplant donor.

The genes are TRBV29-1 and TRBJ2-2, with no clear D. V was cut by 4 bases and J by 3 bases, with 12 bases left in between. The CDR3 consists of 14 residues. Looked up from germline, CDR1 is SQVTM and CDR2 is ANQGSEA. CDR3 loop: CSVAIRAYTGELFF. The CDR3 region has the DNA TGCAGCGTTGCGATCAGAGCCTACACCGGGGAGCTGTTTTTT.

This clonotype has just a few counts. The chain carries TRBV20-1 and TRBJ1-4, with 10 bases that match TRBD1. The CDR3 length is 14 residues. J gave up 4 bases and V 3 bases, and 2 bases lay outside the gene matches. From germline, CDR1 is DFQATT and CDR2 SNEGSKA (reference sequence). The DNA for the CDR3 is TGCAGTGCTAGGGGGGACAGGGGTAATGAAAAACTGTTTTTT. Protein product: CSARGDRGNEKLFF.

The chain is built from TRBV3-1 and TRBJ1-1; D unclear. The CDR3 contains 17 residues. V was clipped by 0 bases and J by 4 bases, with 18 bases between them. From germline, CDR1 is LGHDT and CDR2 YNNKEL (reference sequence). CDR3 protein: CASSQDHRLSRVTEAFF. CDR3 nucleotides: TGTGCCAGCAGCCAAGATCATCGTTTGAGTCGGGTCACTGAAGCTTTCTTT.

This sequence joins TRBV12-3 or TRBV12-4 and TRBJ1-5, with a tentative D call TRBD1 (5 bases). The CDR3 covers 14 residues. V was clipped by 8 bases and J by 4 bases, with 15 bases between them. CDR3 amino acids: CASGSTGDNQPQHF. Here the CDR3 DNA reads TGTGCCAGCGGGTCCACGGGGGATAATCAGCCCCAGCATTTT.

This clonotype was seen a few times. This sequence joins TRBV4-3 and TRBJ2-3; 8 bases are shared with TRBD2. Germline V gene sequence: CDR1 LGHNA, CDR2 YSLEER. The CDR3 runs to 15 residues. The J segment lost 9 bases and the V segment lost 4 bases, leaving 12 bases of the junction unmatched. CDR3 DNA: TGCGCCAGCAGCCCCTTACCCGGGGGGGGGGCGACGCAGTATTTT. This sequence encodes CASSPLPGGGATQYF.

The gene calls are TRBV12-3 or TRBV12-4 and TRBJ1-1; TRBD1 matches 10 bases. CDR3 length: 15 amino acids. Unmatched junction bases numbered 6, after V lost 6 bases and J lost 2 bases. The CDR3 spells CASSDWDRGNTEAFF. CDR3 sequence (DNA): TGTGCCAGCAGCGACTGGGACAGGGGTAACACTGAAGCTTTCTTT.

This clonotype was detected only a few times. The V call is TRBV14, the J call TRBJ2-3; 7 nucleotides align to TRBD2. The trim removed 4 bases at V and 7 bases at J, leaving 11 bases unmatched. CDR1 is SGHDN and CDR2 is FVKESK in the germline V gene. This CDR3 comprises 15 residues. The CDR3 DNA reads TGTGCCAGCAGCCTCCCCGGACTAGGAGGCTATACGCAGTATTTT. It translates to CASSLPGLGGYTQYF.

The rearrangement uses TRBV2 and TRBJ2-1; D possibly uses TRBD1 or TRBD2 (5 bases each). Germline lookup yields CDR1 SNHLY and CDR2 FYNNEI. The CDR3 extends over 11 amino acids. V lost 2 bases and J lost 11, with 7 bases in between. CDR3 DNA sequence: TGTGCCAGCAGTGAAAAGGGACAGCAGTTCTTC. This translates into CASSEKGQQFF.

This chain uses TRBV4-1 with TRBJ1-6, with D unclear. The germline V gene encodes CDR1 MGHRA and CDR2 YSYEKL. Between the trimmed V and J ends, which lost 0 bases and 10 bases, there was a span of 13 bases. The CDR3 is made up of 15 amino acids. The DNA for the CDR3 is TGCGCCAGCAGCCAAGAATCGGCTGTTGGGTCACCCCTCCACTTT. Translating gives CASSQESAVGSPLHF.

The CDR3 is CASSYSRGDTQYF. DNA for the CDR3: TGTGCCAGCAGTTACAGCAGGGGCGATACGCAGTATTTT. The chain is built from TRBV6-5 and TRBJ2-3; D is possibly TRBD1 (6 bases). Germline V gene data show CDR1 as MNHEY and CDR2 as SVGAGI. V lost 2 bases to trimming and J lost 6 bases, with 9 bases between them. This CDR3 spans 13 amino acids.

V is TRBV2 and J is TRBJ1-6, with D perhaps matching TRBD1 (6 bases). Germline CDR1 reads SNHLY; CDR2 reads FYNNEI. The CDR3 runs to 13 residues. The V end was cut by 9 bases, the J end by 7 bases, with 13 bases between. The CDR3 nucleotides are TGTGCCAGTTCCAGGGGCACAAATTCACCCCTCCACTTT. The encoded protein is CASSRGTNSPLHF.